The 21 T cell receptor beta chains in this list originate from one sample, sequenced in a study of T-cell reconstitution after alpha-beta-depleted transplantation in children. Preparation of the TCRbeta library involved a method that used unique molecular identifiers. Via MiXCR, TCRdb re-called the PCR reads, giving one row per CDR3 protein. Altogether approximately 230,000 distinct CDR3 sequences are present, around 25% being singletons, with the ten largest covering about 5%. The starting material was PBMCs, mostly from graft donor cells, obtained 360 days after TCRalphabeta/CD19-depleted stem cell transplant. These receptors originate from a female patient between 2 and 15 years old who had a stem cell transplant for congenital amegakaryocytic thrombocytopenia, so the T cells may come from the graft donor.

This clonotype was seen a handful of times. The gene calls are TRBV24-1 and TRBJ1-5; tentative D call: TRBD1 (5 bases). V shed 4 bases and J shed 6 bases, with 12 bases lying between them. CDR3 length: 14 amino acids. Germline V gene data show CDR1 as KGHDR and CDR2 as SFDVKD. The CDR3 nucleotides are TGTGCCACCAGTGACGTGGCAGGGAGTCAGCCCCAGCATTTT. Residues: CATSDVAGSQPQHF.

This clonotype was seen a few times. The chain has TRBV15 and TRBJ1-1; tentative D call: TRBD1 (6 bases). Trimming took 0 bases from V and 3 from J, leaving 11 bases between them. From germline, CDR1 is LNHNV and CDR2 YYDKDF (reference sequence). The CDR3 is made up of 15 amino acids. CDR3 amino acids: CATSRDRGRDTEAFF. The CDR3, as DNA: TGTGCCACCAGCAGAGACAGGGGAAGGGACACTGAAGCTTTCTTT. The whole variable domain, remainder taken from reference TRBV15 and TRBJ1-1, is DAMVIQNPRYQVTQFGKPVTLSCSQTLNHNVMYWYQQKSSQAPKLLFHYYDKDFNNEADTPDNFQSRRPNTSFCFLDIRSPGLGDTAMYLCATSRDRGRDTEAFFGQGTRLTVV.

In nucleotides, the CDR3 is TGCAGCGTTGATGGGACTAGCGGACGCACAGATACGCAGTATTTT. This sequence encodes CSVDGTSGRTDTQYF. This chain connects TRBV29-1 to TRBJ2-3; 11 positions agree with TRBD2. Germline CDR1 and CDR2: SQVTM and ANQGSEA. CDR3 length equals 15 residues. V dropped 3 bases and J dropped 1; count of bases not matched to a gene: 3.

The CDR3 DNA is TGTGCCAGCAGCTTGGCCGGACAGGGTACGATCTATGGCTACACCTTC. Encoded protein: CASSLAGQGTIYGYTF. The V gene is TRBV5-5, the J gene TRBJ1-2, with TRBD1 identical over 8 bases. The germline V gene encodes CDR1 SGHKS and CDR2 YYEKEE (reference sequence). With 0 bases clipped from V and 4 bases from J, the junction kept 8 bases outside the gene matches. CDR3 length: 16 amino acids. The full variable domain, with the rest looked up from reference TRBV5-5 and TRBJ1-2, is DAGVTQSPTHLIKTRGQQVTLRCSPISGHKSVSWYQQVLGQGPQFIFQYYEKEERGRGNFPDRFSARQFPNYSSELNVNALLLGDSALYLCASSLAGQGTIYGYTFGSGTRLTVV.

The chain employs TRBV2 and TRBJ2-1, with D possibly TRBD2 on 5 matching bases. The germline V gene has CDR1 SNHLY and CDR2 FYNNEI. V lost 4 bases and J lost 13, with 26 bases in between. This CDR3 has 16 amino acids. CDR3 loop: CASSVLVKGLPKVQFF. The CDR3 DNA is TGTGCCAGCAGTGTACTGGTCAAAGGACTCCCAAAGGTACAGTTCTTC.

This clonotype came up a few times. This chain connects TRBV10-3 to TRBJ2-4; D is uncertain. Germline CDR1 reads ENHRY; CDR2 reads SYGVKD. Trimming left V 7 bases short and J 0 bases short, with 13 bases between. The CDR3 is 15 residues long. This CDR3 reads CAIKDHGVAKNIQYF. In DNA form, the CDR3 reads TGTGCCATCAAGGACCATGGGGTAGCCAAAAACATTCAGTACTTC.

The chain carries TRBV20-1 and TRBJ2-2, with no clear D. Trimming took 1 base from V and 5 from J, leaving 11 bases between them. The germline gives CDR1 DFQATT, CDR2 SNEGSKA (reference sequence). CDR3 length equals 14 residues. For the CDR3, the DNA is TGCAGTGCTAGAGCCCCATTTAAAACCGGGGAGCTGTTTTTT. Protein sequence: CSARAPFKTGELFF.

The chain has TRBV29-1 and TRBJ2-7; 8 bases agree with TRBD1. This CDR3 is 13 amino acids long. Looked up from germline, CDR1 is SQVTM and CDR2 is ANQGSEA. J lost 3 bases, V lost 4 bases, and 5 bases had no gene match. The CDR3 region has the DNA TGCAGCGTTGTCGACAGGGGTAGCTACGAGCAGTACTTC. It specifies CSVVDRGSYEQYF.

V and J are TRBV7-3 and TRBJ2-1; 9 nucleotides line up with TRBD1. CDR1 and CDR2 from the germline V gene are SGHTA and FQGTGA. This CDR3 spans 13 amino acids. With V trimmed by 5 bases and J by 9 bases, 5 bases remained unmatched. The chain's CDR3 is CASSPTGGSEQFF. The CDR3 nucleotides are TGTGCCAGCAGCCCAACAGGGGGCAGTGAGCAGTTCTTC.

This clonotype was seen many times. This chain joins TRBV29-1 and TRBJ2-3; the match to TRBD2 covers 8 bases. The CDR3 has 13 residues. V lost 6 bases and J lost 1; bases outside the gene matches: 3. CDR1 is SQVTM and CDR2 is ANQGSEA in the germline V gene. CDR3 region: CSVAAGGTDTQYF. The CDR3 DNA reads TGCAGCGTCGCAGCGGGGGGCACAGATACGCAGTATTTT.

The chain joins TRBV7-9 to TRBJ2-3; a possible D gene is TRBD1 (8 bases). The CDR3 is 16 amino acids. Germline V gives CDR1 SEHNR, CDR2 FQNEAQ (reference sequence). The V end was cut by 4 bases, the J end by 8 bases, with 22 bases between. The CDR3: CASSSTRTGRGSTQYF. Here the CDR3 DNA reads TGTGCCAGCAGCTCCACTCGGACAGGGAGGGGGTCTACGCAGTATTTT.

In this sample, this clonotype turned up a few times. The J gene is TRBJ2-7, the V gene TRBV6-1; 10 bases agree with TRBD2. J was trimmed by 3 bases and V by 8 bases; bases with no gene match: 4. Looked up from germline, CDR1 is MNHNS and CDR2 is SASEGT. This CDR3 has 13 amino acids. CDR3 region: CASVASGSYEQYF. CDR3 nucleotide sequence: TGTGCCAGCGTCGCTAGCGGGAGCTACGAGCAGTACTTC.

The chain carries TRBV5-1 and TRBJ2-5; D not certain. Between the trimmed V and J ends, which lost 0 bases and 4 bases, there was a span of 10 bases. Germline CDR1 is SGHRS and CDR2 is YFSETQ. The CDR3 covers 14 residues. CDR3 sequence: CASSLGPTRETQYF. The DNA of the CDR3 is TGCGCCAGCAGCTTGGGTCCTACCAGAGAGACCCAGTACTTC.

The table lists this clonotype with a few counts. V is TRBV12-3 or TRBV12-4 and J is TRBJ2-3; D could derive from TRBD1 or TRBD2 (5 bases each). The V gene lost 5 bases and the J gene lost 1 base, with 13 bases spanning the gap. This CDR3 contains 15 residues. The chain's CDR3 is CASSQTRGGTDTQYF. The CDR3, as DNA: TGTGCCAGCAGTCAAACAAGAGGGGGCACAGATACGCAGTATTTT.

A note on this clonotype: A much larger clone sits a single nucleotide away, making a read error possible. The final CDR3 position lacks the conserved phenylalanine or tryptophan, pointing to a likely read error. The chain is built from TRBV14 and TRBJ1-6, with D perhaps TRBD1 (5 bases). Deletions cut 1 base from V and 4 bases from J, with 11 bases between. The CDR3 has 16 amino acids. Germline V gives CDR1 SGHDN, CDR2 FVKESK. The CDR3 spells CASSQASGTYNSPLHS. Here the CDR3 DNA reads TGTGCCAGCAGCCAAGCATCCGGGACGTATAATTCACCCCTCCACTCT.

This clonotype showed up just a few times. At one of its ends the junction is not consistent with the germline gene, which may arise from a read error. The CDR3 region is CSARFPSGGPLSYDEQFF. The CDR3 bases are TGCAGTGCTAGATTTCCTAGCGGGGGCCCCCTCTCCTACGATGAGCAGTTCTTC. The J gene is TRBJ2-1, the V gene TRBV20-1, with TRBD2 identical over 10 bases. The CDR3 runs 18 residues. Germline-derived CDR1 and CDR2 are DFQATT and SNEGSKA (reference sequence).

This clonotype has only a few counts. The chain is built from TRBV25-1 and TRBJ1-2; D remains ambiguous. Germline CDR1 reads MGHDK; CDR2 reads SYGVNS. The length of the CDR3 is 12 residues. Trimming stripped 2 bases from V and 8 bases from J, with 9 bases between. The CDR3 protein is CASSEQKGGYTF. The CDR3 nucleotides read TGTGCCAGCAGTGAACAGAAGGGAGGCTACACCTTC.

This rearrangement joins TRBV11-2 to TRBJ2-7, with 9 nucleotides matching TRBD2. Germline trimming cut 5 bases from V and 3 bases from J; bases unmatched to any gene: 5. This CDR3 comprises 14 residues. Germline assignment: CDR1 SGHAT and CDR2 FQNNGV. Here the CDR3 DNA reads TGTGCCAGCAGCGTAGGACTAGCGAACTACGAGCAGTACTTC. Residues: CASSVGLANYEQYF.

The rearrangement uses TRBV15 and TRBJ2-3; TRBD2 aligns across 14 bases. The CDR3 sequence is 17 residues long. Trimming removed 5 bases from V and 3 bases from J; junction bases left unmatched: 7. Germline V gives CDR1 LNHNV, CDR2 YYDKDF (reference sequence). CDR3 nucleotide sequence: TGTGCCACCAGCGCGAAAAGGACTAGCGGGGGGACAGATACGCAGTATTTT. Amino acids: CATSAKRTSGGTDTQYF.

There are a few counts of this clonotype. The V and J genes are TRBV29-1 and TRBJ1-2; 10 bases match TRBD1. The germline gives CDR1 SQVTM, CDR2 ANQGSEA. The junction had 7 bases not matched to a gene; V was cut back by 5 bases and J by 4 bases. The CDR3 contains 14 residues. CDR3 bases: TGCAGCGTTCTCCGGGACAGGGGTGGCTATGGCTACACCTTC. Its translation is CSVLRDRGGYGYTF.

This clonotype was observed a handful of times. The chain carries TRBV6-2 or TRBV6-3 and TRBJ2-3; D gene unclear. Germline V CDR1 and CDR2: MNHEY, SVGEGT. The CDR3 length is 14 residues. With 1 base removed from V and 5 bases from J, the gap between germline ends came to 10 bases. The CDR3 DNA reads as TGTGCCAGCAGTTACTTGGGCCCCGGAGATACGCAGTATTTT. Its protein is CASSYLGPGDTQYF.